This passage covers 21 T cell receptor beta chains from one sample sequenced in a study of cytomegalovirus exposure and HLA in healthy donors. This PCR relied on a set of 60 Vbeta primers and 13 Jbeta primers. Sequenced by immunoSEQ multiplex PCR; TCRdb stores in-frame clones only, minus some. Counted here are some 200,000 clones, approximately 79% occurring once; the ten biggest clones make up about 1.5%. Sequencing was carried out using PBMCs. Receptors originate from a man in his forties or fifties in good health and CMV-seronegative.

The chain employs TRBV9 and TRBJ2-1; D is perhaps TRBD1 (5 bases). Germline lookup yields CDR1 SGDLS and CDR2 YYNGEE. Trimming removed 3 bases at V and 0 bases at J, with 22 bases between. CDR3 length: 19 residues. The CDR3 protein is CASSGSWHRKANSYNEQFF. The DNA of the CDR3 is TGTGCCAGCAGCGGATCCTGGCACAGGAAGGCGAACTCCTACAATGAGCAGTTCTTC.

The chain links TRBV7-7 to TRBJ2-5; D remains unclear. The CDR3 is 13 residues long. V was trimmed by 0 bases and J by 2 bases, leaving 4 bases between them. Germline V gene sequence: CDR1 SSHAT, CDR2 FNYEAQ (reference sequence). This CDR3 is CASSLALQETQYF. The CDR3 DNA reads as TGTGCCAGCAGCTTAGCCCTACAAGAGACCCAGTACTTC.

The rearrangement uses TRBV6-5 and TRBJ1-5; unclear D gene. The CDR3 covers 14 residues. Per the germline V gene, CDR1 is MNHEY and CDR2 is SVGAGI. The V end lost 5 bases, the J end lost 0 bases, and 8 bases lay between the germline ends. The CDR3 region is CASSQSPSNQPQHF. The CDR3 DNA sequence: TGTGCCAGCAGTCAAAGCCCTAGCAATCAGCCCCAGCATTTT.

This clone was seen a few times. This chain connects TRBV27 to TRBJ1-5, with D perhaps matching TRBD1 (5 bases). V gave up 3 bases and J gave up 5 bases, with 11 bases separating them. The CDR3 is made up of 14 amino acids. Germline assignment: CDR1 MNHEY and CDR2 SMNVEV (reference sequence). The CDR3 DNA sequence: TGTGCCAGCAGTTTTGGAGGGGTCGATCAGCCCCAGCATTTT. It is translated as CASSFGGVDQPQHF.

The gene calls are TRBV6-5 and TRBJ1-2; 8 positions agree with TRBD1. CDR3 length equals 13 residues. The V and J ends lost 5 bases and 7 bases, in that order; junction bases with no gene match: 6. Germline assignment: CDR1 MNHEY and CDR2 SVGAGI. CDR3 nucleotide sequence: TGTGCCAGCAGTACAGGCAGGGGGCTTGGCTACACCTTC. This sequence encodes CASSTGRGLGYTF.

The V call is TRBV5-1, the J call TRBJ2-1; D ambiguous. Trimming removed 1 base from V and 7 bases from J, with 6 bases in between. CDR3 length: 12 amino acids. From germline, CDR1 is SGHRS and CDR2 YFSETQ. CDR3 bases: TGCGCCAGCAGCTTGACTGTGAATGAGCAGTTCTTC. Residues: CASSLTVNEQFF. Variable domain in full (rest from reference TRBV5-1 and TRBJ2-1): KAGVTQTPRYLIKTRGQQVTLSCSPISGHRSVSWYQQTPGQGLQFLFEYFSETQRNKGNFPGRFSGRQFSNSRSEMNVSTLELGDSALYLCASSLTVNEQFFGPGTRLTVL.

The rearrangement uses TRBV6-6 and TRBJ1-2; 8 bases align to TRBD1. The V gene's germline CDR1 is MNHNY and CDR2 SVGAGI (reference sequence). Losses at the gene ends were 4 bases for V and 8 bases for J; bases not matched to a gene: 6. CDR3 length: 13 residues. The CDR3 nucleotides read TGTGCCAGCAGTTTTCGACAGGGGCGAGGCTACACCTTC. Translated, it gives CASSFRQGRGYTF.

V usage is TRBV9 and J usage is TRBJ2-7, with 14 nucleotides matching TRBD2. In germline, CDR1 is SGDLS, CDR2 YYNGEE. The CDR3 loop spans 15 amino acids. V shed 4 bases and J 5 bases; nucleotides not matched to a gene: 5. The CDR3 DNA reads TGTGCCAGCAGCCCCGGGACTAGCGGGAGCGACGAGCAGTACTTC. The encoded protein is CASSPGTSGSDEQYF.

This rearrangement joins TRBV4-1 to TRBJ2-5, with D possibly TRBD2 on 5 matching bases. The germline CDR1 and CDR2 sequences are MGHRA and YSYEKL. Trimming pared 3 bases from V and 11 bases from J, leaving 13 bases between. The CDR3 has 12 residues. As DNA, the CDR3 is TGCGCCAGCAGCCACCCAACTAGAGAGCAGTACTTC. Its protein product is CASSHPTREQYF.

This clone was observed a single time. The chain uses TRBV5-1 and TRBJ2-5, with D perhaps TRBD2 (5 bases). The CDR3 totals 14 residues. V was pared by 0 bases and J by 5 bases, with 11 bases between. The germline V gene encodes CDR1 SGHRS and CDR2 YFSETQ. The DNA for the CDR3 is TGCGCCAGCAGCTTGGGCAGGACGGGGGAGACCCAGTACTTC. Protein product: CASSLGRTGETQYF.

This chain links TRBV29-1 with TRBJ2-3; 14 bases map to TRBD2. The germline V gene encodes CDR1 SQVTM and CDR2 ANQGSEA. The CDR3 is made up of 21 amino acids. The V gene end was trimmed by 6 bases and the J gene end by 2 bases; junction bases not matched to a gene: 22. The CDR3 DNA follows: TGCAGCGTCCCCAACAGGCGGTCACTGACTAGCGGGAGGGCCCTCACAGATACGCAGTATTTT. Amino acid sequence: CSVPNRRSLTSGRALTDTQYF.

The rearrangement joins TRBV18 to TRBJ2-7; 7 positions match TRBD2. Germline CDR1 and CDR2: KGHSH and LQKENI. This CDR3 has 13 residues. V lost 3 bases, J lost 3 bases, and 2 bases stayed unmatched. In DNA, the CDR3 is TGTGCCAGCTCACCGGCTAGCGGCTACGAGCAGTACTTC. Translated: CASSPASGYEQYF.

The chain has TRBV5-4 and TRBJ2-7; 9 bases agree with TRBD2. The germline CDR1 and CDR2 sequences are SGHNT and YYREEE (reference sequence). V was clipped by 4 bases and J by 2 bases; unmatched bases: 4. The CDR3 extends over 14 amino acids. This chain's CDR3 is CASSKLAGTYEQYF. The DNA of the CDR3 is TGTGCCAGCAGCAAACTAGCGGGTACCTACGAGCAGTACTTC.

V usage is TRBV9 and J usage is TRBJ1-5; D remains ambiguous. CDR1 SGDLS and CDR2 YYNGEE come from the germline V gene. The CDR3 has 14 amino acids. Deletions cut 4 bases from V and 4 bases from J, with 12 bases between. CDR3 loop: CASSSNPSNQPQHF. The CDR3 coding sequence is TGTGCCAGCAGCTCTAACCCTTCAAATCAGCCCCAGCATTTT.

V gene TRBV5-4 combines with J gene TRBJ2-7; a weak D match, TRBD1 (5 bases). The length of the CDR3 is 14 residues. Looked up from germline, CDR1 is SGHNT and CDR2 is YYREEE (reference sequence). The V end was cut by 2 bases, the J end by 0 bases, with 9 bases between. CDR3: CASSFWGDSYEQYF. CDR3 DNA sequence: TGTGCCAGCAGCTTTTGGGGCGACTCCTACGAGCAGTACTTC.

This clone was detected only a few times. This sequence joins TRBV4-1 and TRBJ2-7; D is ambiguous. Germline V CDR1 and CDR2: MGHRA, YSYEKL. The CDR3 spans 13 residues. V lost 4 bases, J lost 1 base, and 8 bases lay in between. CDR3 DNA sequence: TGCGCCAGCAGCCCTGGGCCTTCCTACGAGCAGTACTTC. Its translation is CASSPGPSYEQYF.

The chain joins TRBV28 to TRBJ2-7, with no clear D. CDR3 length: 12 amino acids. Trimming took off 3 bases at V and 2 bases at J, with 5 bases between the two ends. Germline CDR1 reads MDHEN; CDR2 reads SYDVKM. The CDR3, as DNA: TGTGCCAGCAGTTTGTCCGCCTACGAGCAGTACTTC. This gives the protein CASSLSAYEQYF. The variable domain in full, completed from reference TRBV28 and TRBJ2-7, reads DVKVTQSSRYLVKRTGEKVFLECVQDMDHENMFWYRQDPGLGLRLIYFSYDVKMKEKGDIPEGYSVSREKKERFSLILESASTNQTSMYLCASSLSAYEQYFGPGTRLTVT.

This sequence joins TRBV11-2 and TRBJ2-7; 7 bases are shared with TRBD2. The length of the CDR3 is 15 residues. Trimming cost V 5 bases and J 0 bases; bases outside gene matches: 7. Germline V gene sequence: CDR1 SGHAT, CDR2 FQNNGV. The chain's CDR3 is CASSVSGASSYEQYF. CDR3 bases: TGTGCCAGCAGCGTAAGCGGGGCCAGCTCCTACGAGCAGTACTTC.

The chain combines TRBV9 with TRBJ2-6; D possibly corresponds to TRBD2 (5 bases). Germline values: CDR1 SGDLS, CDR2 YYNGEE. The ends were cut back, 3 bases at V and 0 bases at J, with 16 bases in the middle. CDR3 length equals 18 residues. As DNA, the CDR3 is TGTGCCAGCAGCGCACCGACGGGGAGAAACTCTGGGGCCAACGTCCTGACTTTC. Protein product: CASSAPTGRNSGANVLTF.

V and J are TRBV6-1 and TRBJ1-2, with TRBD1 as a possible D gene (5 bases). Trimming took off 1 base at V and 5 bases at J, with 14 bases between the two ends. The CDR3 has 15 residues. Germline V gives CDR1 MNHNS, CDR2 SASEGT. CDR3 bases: TGTGCCAGCAGTGAAGGACAGATCCACTCTTATGGCTACACCTTC. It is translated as CASSEGQIHSYGYTF.

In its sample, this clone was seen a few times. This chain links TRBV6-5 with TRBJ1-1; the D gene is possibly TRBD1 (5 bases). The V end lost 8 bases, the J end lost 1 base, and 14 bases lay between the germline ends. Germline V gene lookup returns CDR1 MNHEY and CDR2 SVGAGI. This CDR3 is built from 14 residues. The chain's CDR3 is CASFPATGNTEAFF. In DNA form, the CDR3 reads TGTGCCAGCTTCCCAGCCACAGGGAACACTGAAGCTTTCTTT.